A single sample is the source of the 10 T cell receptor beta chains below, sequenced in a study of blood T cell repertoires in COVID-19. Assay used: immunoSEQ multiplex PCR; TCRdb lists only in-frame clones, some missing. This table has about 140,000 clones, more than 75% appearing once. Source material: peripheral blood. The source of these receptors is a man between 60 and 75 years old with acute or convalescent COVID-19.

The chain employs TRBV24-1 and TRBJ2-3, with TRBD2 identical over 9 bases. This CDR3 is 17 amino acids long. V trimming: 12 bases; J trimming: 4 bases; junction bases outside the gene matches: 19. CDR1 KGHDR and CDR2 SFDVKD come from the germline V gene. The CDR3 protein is CASYLAGEGYSPDTQYF. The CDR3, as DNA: TGTGCCTCCTATTTAGCGGGAGAGGGTTATTCCCCAGATACGCAGTATTTT.

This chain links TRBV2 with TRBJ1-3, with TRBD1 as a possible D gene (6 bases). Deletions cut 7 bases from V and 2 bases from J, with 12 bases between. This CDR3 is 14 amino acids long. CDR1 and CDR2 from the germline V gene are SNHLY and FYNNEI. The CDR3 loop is CASNPGVPGNTIYF. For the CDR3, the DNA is TGTGCCAGCAATCCAGGGGTTCCTGGAAACACCATATATTTT.

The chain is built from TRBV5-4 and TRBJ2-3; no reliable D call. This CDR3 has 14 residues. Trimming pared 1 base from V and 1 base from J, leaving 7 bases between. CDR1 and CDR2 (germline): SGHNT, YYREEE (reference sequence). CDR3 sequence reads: CASSLLSGTDTQYF. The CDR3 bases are TGTGCCAGCAGCTTGCTTTCAGGCACAGATACGCAGTATTTT.

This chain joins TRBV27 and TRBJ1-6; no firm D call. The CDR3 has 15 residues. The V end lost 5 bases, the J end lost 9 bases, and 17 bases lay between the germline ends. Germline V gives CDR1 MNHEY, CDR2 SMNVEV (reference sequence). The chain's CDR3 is CASSAQRGRVSPLHF. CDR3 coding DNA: TGTGCCAGCAGTGCCCAACGGGGTAGAGTTTCACCCCTCCACTTT.

The CDR3, as DNA: TGTGCCAGCCTCCTGGAAGGGAGCTCCTACAATGAGCAGTTCTTC. Its translation: CASLLEGSSYNEQFF. The rearrangement joins TRBV2 to TRBJ2-1, with TRBD2 as a possible D gene (5 bases). CDR3 size: 15 residues. Trimming left V 8 bases short and J 0 bases short, with 14 bases between. Germline values: CDR1 SNHLY, CDR2 FYNNEI.

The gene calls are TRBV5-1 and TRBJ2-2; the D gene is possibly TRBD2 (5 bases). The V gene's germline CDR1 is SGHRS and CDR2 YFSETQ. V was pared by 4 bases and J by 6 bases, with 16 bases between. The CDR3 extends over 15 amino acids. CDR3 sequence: CASSLETSSSGELFF. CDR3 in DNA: TGCGCCAGCAGCCTCGAGACCTCTAGCTCCGGGGAGCTGTTTTTT. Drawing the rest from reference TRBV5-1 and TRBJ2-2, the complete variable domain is KAGVTQTPRYLIKTRGQQVTLSCSPISGHRSVSWYQQTPGQGLQFLFEYFSETQRNKGNFPGRFSGRQFSNSRSEMNVSTLELGDSALYLCASSLETSSSGELFFGEGSRLTVL.

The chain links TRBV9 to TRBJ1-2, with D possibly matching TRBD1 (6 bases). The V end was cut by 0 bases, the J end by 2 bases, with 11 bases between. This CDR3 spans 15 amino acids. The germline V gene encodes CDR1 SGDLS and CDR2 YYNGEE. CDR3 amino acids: CASSVGGQRNYGYTF. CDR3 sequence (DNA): TGTGCCAGCAGCGTAGGAGGACAGAGAAACTATGGCTACACCTTC.

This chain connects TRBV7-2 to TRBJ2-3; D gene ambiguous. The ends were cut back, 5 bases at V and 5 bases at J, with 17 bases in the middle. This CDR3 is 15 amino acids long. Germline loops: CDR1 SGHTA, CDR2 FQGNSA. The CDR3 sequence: CASSTQVGSRDTQYF. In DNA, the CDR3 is TGTGCCAGCAGCACCCAGGTTGGGTCCCGAGATACGCAGTATTTT.

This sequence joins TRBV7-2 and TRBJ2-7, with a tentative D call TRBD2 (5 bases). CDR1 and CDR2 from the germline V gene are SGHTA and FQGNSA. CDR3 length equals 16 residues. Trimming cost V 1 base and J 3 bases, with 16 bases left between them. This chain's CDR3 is CASSLVSSGKLYEQYF. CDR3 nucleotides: TGTGCCAGCAGCTTAGTTTCCAGCGGCAAACTCTACGAGCAGTACTTC.

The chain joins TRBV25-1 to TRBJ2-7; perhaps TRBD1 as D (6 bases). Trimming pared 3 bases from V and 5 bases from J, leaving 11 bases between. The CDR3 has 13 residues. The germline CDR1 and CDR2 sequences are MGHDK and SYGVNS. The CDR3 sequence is CASSEGARNEQYF. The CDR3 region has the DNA TGTGCCAGCAGTGAGGGGGCGCGAAACGAGCAGTACTTC.